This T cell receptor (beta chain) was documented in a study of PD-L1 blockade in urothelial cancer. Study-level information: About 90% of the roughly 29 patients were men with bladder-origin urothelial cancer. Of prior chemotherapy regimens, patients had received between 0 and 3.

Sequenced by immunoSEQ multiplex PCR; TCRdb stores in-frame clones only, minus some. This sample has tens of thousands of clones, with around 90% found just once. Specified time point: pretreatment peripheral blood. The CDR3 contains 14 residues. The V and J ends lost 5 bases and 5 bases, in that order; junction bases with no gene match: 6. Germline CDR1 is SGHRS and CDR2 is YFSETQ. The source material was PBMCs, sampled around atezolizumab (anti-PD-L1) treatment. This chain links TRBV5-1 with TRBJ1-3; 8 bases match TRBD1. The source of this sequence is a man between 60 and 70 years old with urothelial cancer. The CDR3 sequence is CASSASGGRNTIYF. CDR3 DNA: TGCGCCAGCAGTGCCTCAGGGGGCAGAAACACCATATATTTT.